This T cell receptor (beta chain) comes out of a study of T cells after yellow fever vaccination (dated by TCRdb to the late 2010s). Broadly, across the study: The SMART-Seq v4 Ultra Low Input RNA kit was used to prepare libraries from fractions with low cell numbers. To track T-cell clones before and after primary and booster YFV17D yellow fever vaccination, bulk TCR alpha and beta repertoires were sequenced longitudinally. The cohort comprised two healthy male donors, one aged 18 to 29 and one aged 30 to 40 years. Blood was collected at multiple timepoints before and after primary and secondary immunization, and bulk PBMC replicates and cell subsets were isolated.

TCR cDNA was made using 5'RACE template switching, a step that added a universal primer site and unique molecular identifiers. cDNA synthesis was primed from both the TCR alpha and TCR beta constant segments. Two PCR steps were used to amplify libraries, with sample barcodes and sequencing adapters being added in the second step. Libraries were sequenced on Illumina HiSeq 2500 (2x100 bp) or NovaSeq (2x150 bp). As for the original processing: Demultiplexing of reads and collapsing into UMI consensus sequences were performed with MIGEC, and V(D)J alignment was carried out with MiXCR. Vaccine-responding clonotypes were defined with edgeR using replicate PBMC samples, requiring FDR below 0.01 and a log2 fold change above 5 up to day 15. CD4 or CD8 identity was assigned to each bulk clonotype according to whether the clonotype was present at higher abundance in the sequenced CD4 repertoire or the sequenced CD8 repertoire. TCRdb trimmed the raw reads at Q25, called clones with MiXCR and kept productive beta chains. CDR3 protein sequences are deduplicated, and each keeps its most common genes and DNA. TCRdb's processing, not the study's, gives the V and J calls here. Present in this sample are 230,000 or so distinct CDR3 sequences, over 6.5% of which were seen just once. The ten largest clones add up to 0.8% to 1.2% of the sample.

Reading from cysteine to phenylalanine, the CDR3 counts 13 amino acids. The retained sequence is limited to the CDR3, 39 bases, with the frame set at the first base. Trimmed from V: 5 bases; trimmed from J: 6 bases; junction bases lacking a gene match: 3. Reading the germline V gene (reference sequence) gives CDR1 WNHNN and CDR2 SYGVQD. This clonotype has at least ten counts. Its antigen is unknown. Per-nucleotide qualities are absent, and no much larger clonotype sits a single base away. Read against the paper, the sample's treatment or condition label means: live attenuated yellow fever vaccine strain. A standard Ficoll-Paque protocol was used to isolate PBMCs from peripheral blood. CD4 and CD8 T-cell fractions were isolated with Dynabeads CD4 and CD8 positive selection kits. TriZol was used to extract RNA from bulk PBMCs, from CD4 and CD8 fractions, and from dextramer-positive and dextramer-negative fractions.

Summary of the overall study and its limitations: A small share of clonotypes occurred in both CD4 and CD8 compartments, likely arising from convergent recombination. The study included only two donors, which limits how far the findings can be generalized. Compared with the primary T-cell response, the secondary T-cell response was weaker but faster, peaking on day 5 rather than day 15. Most clones expanded after primary vaccination (around 97% of CD4 and 70% to 90% of CD8) were re-detected after the booster, suggesting that broad memory maintenance occurred. Computational filtering was needed because FACS-sorted repertoires could contain abundant contaminating clonotypes from the bulk population.

The chain is assembled from TRBV10-1 and TRBJ2-1, and 8 junction bases match TRBD2. Material: CD4+ T cells sorted from PBMCs, obtained on the day of the yellow fever booster vaccination. The receptor comes from a man aged 25-45 years who received the YFV17D yellow fever vaccine. The nucleotides are TGCGCCAGCAGTCCCAGCGGGGGCAATGAGCAGTTCTTC. Protein translation: CASSPSGGNEQFF.